This TCR beta chain stems from a study of blood T cells in healthy people across ages. Study-wide findings and caveats: Per million T cells, TCR beta diversity dropped roughly linearly as age increased. Expanded clonotype shifts may have been confounded, as the donors had an unknown CMV status.

The V and J ends lost 0 bases and 5 bases, in that order; junction bases with no gene match: 6. Germline assignment: CDR1 DFQATT and CDR2 SNEGSKA (reference sequence). There are 14 residues in the CDR3. The use of a sample-barcoded 5' primer and a J-beta primer mix characterized a second PCR of roughly 7 to 12 cycles. TCRdb re-called the 5' RACE reads with MiXCR, one entry per CDR3 protein. The sample lists some 710,000 distinct CDR3 sequences; roughly 46% were seen once. Donation came from healthy Caucasian individuals in Russia who were aged 6 to 90. Each donor gave roughly 9.2 milliliters of peripheral blood. This clonotype was counted a few times. Its antigen is currently unknown.

This receptor was taken from a man older than 75 in good health. The sequencing sample was made of blood. This chain links TRBV20-1 with TRBJ2-5; 7 nucleotides align to TRBD1. The CDR3 region is CSARDVDRRETQYF. The CDR3 bases are TGCAGTGCTAGAGATGTGGACAGGAGGGAGACCCAGTACTTC.